This TCR beta chain was retrieved from a study of vaccination effects on CD4 cells after COVID-19. Study at large: After the second dose, samples were taken at median day 72.

The CDR3 is 13 amino acids. V was pared by 6 bases and J by 4 bases, with 12 bases between. Prior to sequencing, the ViraFEST assay stimulated PBMC with viral peptide pools, which expanded the antigen-specific CD4+ T cells. The culture ran for approximately 9 days before CD4+ T cells were isolated. Participants were vaccinated with two doses of either the BNT162b2 or mRNA-1273 vaccine. Wells of more than 1.5 million PBMC each were grown with about 9.5 IU/ml IL-2 and approximately 10 ug/ml peptides. Overall study findings and caveats: Marked contraction was observed in infection-induced and vaccine-induced clones late after vaccination.

Points on this clone: Its antigen is not identified.

The data were produced by immunoSEQ multiplex PCR, yet TCRdb's version contains in-frame clones alone and is incomplete. The sample gives 30,000 to 40,000 clones, approximately 84% of which show up once; about 2% is in the top ten. Sequences were derived from CD4+ T cells from PBMCs cultured with HCoV-NL63 spike peptides, sampled after COVID-19 vaccination. The sequence was collected from a human donor who received a COVID-19 vaccine. Some clones in this sample may be carry-over from other donors' samples. The chain couples TRBV12-3 or TRBV12-4 to TRBJ1-1; D unclear. CDR3 bases: TGTGCCAGCAGAATAAGGGTAGGCACTGAAGCTTTCTTT. Protein product: CASRIRVGTEAFF.